The sequence of this TCR beta chain was determined in a study of CD8 T cells in Susac syndrome. On the study more broadly: The Susac syndrome patients were therapy-naive, on corticosteroids, or on intravenous immunoglobulin alone at blood draw.

Patients with Susac syndrome met diagnostic criteria defined recently for definite or probable disease. Random hexamers primed reverse transcription of about 0.5 to 1 ug RNA. A multiplex approach, immunoSEQ multiplex PCR, amplified TCR beta CDR3 across 54 Vbeta and 13 Jbeta. TCRdb independently ran MiXCR on the immunoSEQ multiplex PCR reads; one entry per CDR3 protein. Of some 200,000 distinct CDR3 sequences in the sample, 90% to 95% were seen once. Germline CDR1 reads SGHAT; CDR2 reads FQNNGV. With 5 bases removed from V and 3 bases from J, the gap between germline ends came to 23 bases. This CDR3 spans 17 amino acids. This clonotype was detected only once.

This chain links TRBV11-2 with TRBJ2-7, with D perhaps given as TRBD1 or TRBD2 (7 bases each). The sequence came from a human donor with Susac syndrome. The sequenced sample was CD4+ T cells from PBMCs. DNA of the CDR3: TGTGCCAGCAGCCCCCAGGGGGTGCTAGCGGTTCACTACGAGCAGTACTTC. It translates to CASSPQGVLAVHYEQYF.